This T cell receptor beta chain was found in a study of T cell repertoires in cytomegalovirus infection. For the study at large: Selected CMV epitopes included recently identified HLA-C-restricted ones as well as well-studied HLA-B-restricted ones. CMV infection and matching HLA type were both indicated by public TCR beta signatures. Study-wide results and caveats: Within the response measured ex vivo, HLA-C-restricted CMV-specific TCR beta clonotypes were dominant.

TCRdb fed the reads into MiXCR, producing one record per CDR3 protein. The table records about a million distinct CDR3 sequences, around 30% of them present only once. This clonotype showed up just a few times. What it binds is not known. The sequenced sample was cultured CD8+ T cells from PBMCs, obtained from culture after CMV antigen stimulation. The source is a human donor in good health (CMV status not recorded). Some clones in this sample may be carry-over from other donors' samples.

The DNA of the CDR3 is TGCGCCAGCAGCATCCGACAGGGGAGCACAGATACGCAGTATTTT. This sequence encodes CASSIRQGSTDTQYF. The chain combines TRBV5-1 with TRBJ2-3; 8 bases fit TRBD1. With 4 bases clipped from V and 0 bases from J, the junction kept 4 bases outside the gene matches. This CDR3 has 15 amino acids. CDR1 and CDR2 from the germline V gene are SGHRS and YFSETQ.